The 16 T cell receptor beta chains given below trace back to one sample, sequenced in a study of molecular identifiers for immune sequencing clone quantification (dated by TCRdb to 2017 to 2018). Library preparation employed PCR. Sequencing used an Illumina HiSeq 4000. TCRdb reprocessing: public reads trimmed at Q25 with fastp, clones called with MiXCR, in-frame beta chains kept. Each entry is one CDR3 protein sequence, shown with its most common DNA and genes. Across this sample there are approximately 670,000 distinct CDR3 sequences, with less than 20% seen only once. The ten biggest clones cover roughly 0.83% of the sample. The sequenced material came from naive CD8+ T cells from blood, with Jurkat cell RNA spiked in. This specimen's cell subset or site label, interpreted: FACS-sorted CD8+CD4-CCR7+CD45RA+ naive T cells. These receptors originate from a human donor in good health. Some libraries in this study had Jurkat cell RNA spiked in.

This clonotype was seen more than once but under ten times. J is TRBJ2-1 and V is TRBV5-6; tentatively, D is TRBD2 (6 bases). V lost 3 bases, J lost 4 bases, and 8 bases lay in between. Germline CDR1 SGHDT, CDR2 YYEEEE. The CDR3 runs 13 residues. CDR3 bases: TGTGCCAGCAGCTGGAGGGAGTACAATGAGCAGTTCTTC. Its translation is CASSWREYNEQFF.

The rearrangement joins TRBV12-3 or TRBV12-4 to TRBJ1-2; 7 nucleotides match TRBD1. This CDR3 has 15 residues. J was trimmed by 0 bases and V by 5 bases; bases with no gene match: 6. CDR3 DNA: TGTGCCAGCAGTAAAAGGGACAGTACTAACTATGGCTACACCTTC. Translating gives CASSKRDSTNYGYTF.

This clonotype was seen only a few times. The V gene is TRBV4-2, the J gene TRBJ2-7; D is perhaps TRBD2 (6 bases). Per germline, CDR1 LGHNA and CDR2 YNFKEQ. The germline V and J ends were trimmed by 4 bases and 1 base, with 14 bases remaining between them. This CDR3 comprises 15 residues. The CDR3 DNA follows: TGTGCCAGCAGCCGATCCGGGACTGAGTCCTACGAGCAGTACTTC. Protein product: CASSRSGTESYEQYF.

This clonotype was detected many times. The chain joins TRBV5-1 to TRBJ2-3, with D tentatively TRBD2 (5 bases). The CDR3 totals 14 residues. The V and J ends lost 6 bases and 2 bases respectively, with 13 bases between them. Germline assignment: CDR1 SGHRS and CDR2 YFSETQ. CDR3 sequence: CASTSSSNTDTQYF. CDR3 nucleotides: TGCGCCAGCACCTCTAGCAGCAACACAGATACGCAGTATTTT.

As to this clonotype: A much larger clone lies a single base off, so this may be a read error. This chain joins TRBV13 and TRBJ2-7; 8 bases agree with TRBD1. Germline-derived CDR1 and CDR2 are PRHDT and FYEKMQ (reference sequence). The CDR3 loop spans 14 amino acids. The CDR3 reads CASSLWDRSSEQYF. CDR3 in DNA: TGTGCCAGCAGCCTGTGGGACAGGTCCTCCGAGCAGTACTTC. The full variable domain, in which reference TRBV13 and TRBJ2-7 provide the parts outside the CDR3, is AAGVIQSPRHLIKEKRETATLKCYPIPRHDTVYWYQQGPGQDPQFLISFYEKMQSDKGSIPDRFSAQQFSDYHSELNMSSLELGDSALYFCASSLWDRSSEQYFGPGTRLTVT.

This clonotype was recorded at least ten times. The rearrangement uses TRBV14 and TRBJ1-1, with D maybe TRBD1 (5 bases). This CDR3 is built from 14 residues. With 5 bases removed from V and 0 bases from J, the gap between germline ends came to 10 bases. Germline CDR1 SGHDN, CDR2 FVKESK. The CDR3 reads CASSSGSVNTEAFF. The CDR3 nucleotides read TGTGCCAGCAGCTCAGGGTCGGTGAACACTGAAGCTTTCTTT.

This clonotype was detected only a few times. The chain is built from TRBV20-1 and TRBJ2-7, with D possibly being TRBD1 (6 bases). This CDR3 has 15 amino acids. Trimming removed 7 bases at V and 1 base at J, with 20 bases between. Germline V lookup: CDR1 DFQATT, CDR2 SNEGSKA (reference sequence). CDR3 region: CSVRGQALKSYEQYF. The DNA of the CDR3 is TGCAGTGTCAGGGGTCAGGCACTGAAGTCCTACGAGCAGTACTTC.

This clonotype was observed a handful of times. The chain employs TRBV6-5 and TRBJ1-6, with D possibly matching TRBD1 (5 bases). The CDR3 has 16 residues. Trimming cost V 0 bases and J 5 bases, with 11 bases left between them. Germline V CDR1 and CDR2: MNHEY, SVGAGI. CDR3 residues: CASSYSSGRDNSPLHF. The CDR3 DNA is TGTGCCAGCAGTTACTCGTCGGGGCGAGATAATTCACCCCTCCACTTT.

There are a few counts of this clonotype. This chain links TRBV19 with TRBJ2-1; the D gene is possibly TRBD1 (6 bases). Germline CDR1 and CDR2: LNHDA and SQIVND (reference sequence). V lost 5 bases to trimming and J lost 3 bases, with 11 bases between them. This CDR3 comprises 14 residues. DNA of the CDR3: TGTGCCAGTAGTTTAACAGGGTACTACAATGAGCAGTTCTTC. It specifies CASSLTGYYNEQFF. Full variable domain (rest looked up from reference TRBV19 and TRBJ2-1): DGGITQSPKYLFRKEGQNVTLSCEQNLNHDAMYWYRQDPGQGLRLIYYSQIVNDFQKGDIAEGYSVSREKKESFPLTVTSAQKNPTAFYLCASSLTGYYNEQFFGPGTRLTVL.

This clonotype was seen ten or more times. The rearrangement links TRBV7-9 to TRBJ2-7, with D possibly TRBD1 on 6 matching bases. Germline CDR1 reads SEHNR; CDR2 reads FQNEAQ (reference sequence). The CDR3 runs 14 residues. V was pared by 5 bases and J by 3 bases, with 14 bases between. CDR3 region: CASSADQGIYEQYF. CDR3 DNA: TGTGCCAGCAGCGCCGATCAGGGGATCTACGAGCAGTACTTC.

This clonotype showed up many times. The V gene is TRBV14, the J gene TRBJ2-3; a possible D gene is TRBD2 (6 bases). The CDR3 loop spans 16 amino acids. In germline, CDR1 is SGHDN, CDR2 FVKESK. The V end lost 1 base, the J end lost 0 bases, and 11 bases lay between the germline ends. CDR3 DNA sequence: TGTGCCAGCAGCCAAGTCGGGGGTGGCAGCACAGATACGCAGTATTTT. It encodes CASSQVGGGSTDTQYF.

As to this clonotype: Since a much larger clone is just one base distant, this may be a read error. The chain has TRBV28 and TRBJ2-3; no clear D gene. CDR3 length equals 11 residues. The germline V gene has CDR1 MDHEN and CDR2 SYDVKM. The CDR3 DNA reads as TGTGCCACCGGGCCCGCAGATACGCGGTATTTT. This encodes CATGPADTRYF.

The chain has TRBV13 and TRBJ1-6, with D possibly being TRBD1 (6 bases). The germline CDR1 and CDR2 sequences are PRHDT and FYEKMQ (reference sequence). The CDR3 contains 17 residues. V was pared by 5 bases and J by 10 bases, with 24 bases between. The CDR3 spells CASSNAGGGALRSPLHF. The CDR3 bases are TGTGCCAGCAGCAATGCAGGCGGGGGCGCGTTAAGGTCACCCCTCCACTTT.

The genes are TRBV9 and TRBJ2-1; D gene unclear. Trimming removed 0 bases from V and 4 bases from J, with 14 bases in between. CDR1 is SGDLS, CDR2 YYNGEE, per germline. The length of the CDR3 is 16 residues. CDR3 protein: CASSVAGPVPYNEQFF. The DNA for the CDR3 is TGTGCCAGCAGCGTAGCTGGGCCAGTTCCTTACAATGAGCAGTTCTTC. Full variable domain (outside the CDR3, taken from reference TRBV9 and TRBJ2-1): DSGVTQTPKHLITATGQRVTLRCSPRSGDLSVYWYQQSLDQGLQFLIQYYNGEERAKGNILERFSAQQFPDLHSELNLSSLELGDSALYFCASSVAGPVPYNEQFFGPGTRLTVL.

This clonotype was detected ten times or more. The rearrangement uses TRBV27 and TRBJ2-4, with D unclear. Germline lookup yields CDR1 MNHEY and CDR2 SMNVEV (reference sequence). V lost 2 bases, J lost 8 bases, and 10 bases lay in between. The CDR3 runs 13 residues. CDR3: CASSLGPRDIQYF. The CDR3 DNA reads TGTGCCAGCAGTTTAGGGCCAAGAGACATTCAGTACTTC.

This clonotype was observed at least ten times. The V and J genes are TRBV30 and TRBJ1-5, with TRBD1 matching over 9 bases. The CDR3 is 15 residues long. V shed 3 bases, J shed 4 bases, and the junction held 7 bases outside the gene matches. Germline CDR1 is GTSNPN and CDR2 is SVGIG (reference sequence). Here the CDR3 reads CAWSIGTGINQPQHF. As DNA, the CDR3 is TGTGCCTGGAGCATCGGGACAGGGATTAATCAGCCCCAGCATTTT. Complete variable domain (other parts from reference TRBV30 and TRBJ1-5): SQTIHQWPATLVQPVGSPLSLECTVEGTSNPNLYWYRQAAGRGLQLLFYSVGIGQISSEVPQNLSASRPQDRQFILSSKKLLLSDSGFYLCAWSIGTGINQPQHFGDGTRLSIL.